This note documents a single T cell receptor beta chain sequence. The data are from a study of T-cell reconstitution after alpha-beta-depleted transplantation in children. This sample's TCRbeta library carried unique molecular identifier barcodes. TCRdb reanalysed the PCR reads using MiXCR and keeps one entry per CDR3 protein. The sample has 200,000 to 300,000 distinct CDR3 sequences, 12% seen once. The CDR3 covers 14 residues. After removal of 0 bases from V and 9 bases from J, the junction contained 2 bases not matched to a gene. Germline V gene data show CDR1 as SGHRS and CDR2 as YFSETQ. V and J are TRBV5-1 and TRBJ2-1; TRBD2 agrees at 11 bases. The sequencing here drew on PBMCs from the stem cell graft donor, taken from the stem cell graft. This sequence was found in a human donor who donated a stem cell graft to a child with acute lymphoblastic leukemia. The CDR3 sequence: CASSLGLAGPEQFF. The CDR3 nucleotides are TGCGCCAGCAGCTTGGGACTAGCGGGACCTGAGCAGTTCTTC.